Given below is one TCR beta chain in context. What it binds is unknown. The data are from a study of T cells in localized non-small cell lung cancer. Notes on the study in general: Tumor samples were not multi-region, leaving intratumor heterogeneity unexcluded. A raised T cell density in blood coincided with lengthier overall survival. Appearance in adjacent lung was seen for a median approximately 58 of the top 100 tumor clones. In uninvolved adjacent lung, T cell clonality reached its highest value, exceeding tumor.

CDR3 length: 14 amino acids. V gave up 5 bases and J gave up 0 bases; unmatched junction bases: 4. The germline CDR1 and CDR2 sequences are SGHNT and YYREEE (reference sequence). This table comes from immunoSEQ multiplex PCR, and its TCRdb copy is limited to in-frame clones, with some not included. The sample records some 17,000 clones, 90% being singletons. This clonotype originated in a woman between 35 and 75 years old with stage III lung adenocarcinoma. This chain connects TRBV5-4 to TRBJ1-1, with TRBD1 identical over 7 bases. This sample comprised peripheral blood mononuclear cells, obtained before any cancer treatment. As DNA, the CDR3 is TGTGCCAGCAGTCCAGGGGGGTTGAACACTGAAGCTTTCTTT. Its translation: CASSPGGLNTEAFF. Variable domain in full (rest from reference TRBV5-4 and TRBJ1-1): ETGVTQSPTHLIKTRGQQVTLRCSSQSGHNTVSWYQQALGQGPQFIFQYYREEENGRGNFPPRFSGLQFPNYSSELNVNALELDDSALYLCASSPGGLNTEAFFGQGTRLTVV.